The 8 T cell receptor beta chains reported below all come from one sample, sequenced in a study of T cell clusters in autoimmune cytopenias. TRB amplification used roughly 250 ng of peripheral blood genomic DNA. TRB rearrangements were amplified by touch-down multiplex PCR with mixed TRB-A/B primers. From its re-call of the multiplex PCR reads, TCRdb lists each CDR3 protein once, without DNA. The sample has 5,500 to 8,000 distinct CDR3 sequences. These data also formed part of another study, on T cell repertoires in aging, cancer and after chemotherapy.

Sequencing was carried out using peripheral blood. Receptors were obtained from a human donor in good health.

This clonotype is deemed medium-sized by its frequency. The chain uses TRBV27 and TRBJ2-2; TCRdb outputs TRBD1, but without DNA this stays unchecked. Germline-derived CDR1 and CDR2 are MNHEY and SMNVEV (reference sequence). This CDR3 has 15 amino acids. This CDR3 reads CASSWTRTDAGELFF.

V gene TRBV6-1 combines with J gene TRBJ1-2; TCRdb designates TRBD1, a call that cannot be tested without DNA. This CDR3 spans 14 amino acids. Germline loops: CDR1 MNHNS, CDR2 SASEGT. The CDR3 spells CASSEIGAPYGYTF.

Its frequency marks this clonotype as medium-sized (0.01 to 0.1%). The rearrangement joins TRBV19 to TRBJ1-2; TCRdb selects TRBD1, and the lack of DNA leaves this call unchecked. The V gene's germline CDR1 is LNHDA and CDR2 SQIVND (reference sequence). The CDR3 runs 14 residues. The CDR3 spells CASRVLGQHYGYTF.

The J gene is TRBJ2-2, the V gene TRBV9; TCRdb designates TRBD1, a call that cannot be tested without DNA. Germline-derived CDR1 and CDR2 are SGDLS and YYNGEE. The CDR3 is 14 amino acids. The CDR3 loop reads CASSVAGAGGELFF.

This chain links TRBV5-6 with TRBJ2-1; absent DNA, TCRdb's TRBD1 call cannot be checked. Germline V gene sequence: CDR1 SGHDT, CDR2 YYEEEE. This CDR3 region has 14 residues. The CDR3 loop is CASSPVPGWDEQFF.

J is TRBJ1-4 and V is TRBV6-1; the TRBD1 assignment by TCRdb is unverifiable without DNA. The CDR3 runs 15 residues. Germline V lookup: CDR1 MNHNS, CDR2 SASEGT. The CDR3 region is CASSYSYRNHEKLFF.

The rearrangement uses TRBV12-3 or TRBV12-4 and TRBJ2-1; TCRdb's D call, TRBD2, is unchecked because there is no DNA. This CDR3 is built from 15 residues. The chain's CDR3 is CASSRLAGDFNEQFF.

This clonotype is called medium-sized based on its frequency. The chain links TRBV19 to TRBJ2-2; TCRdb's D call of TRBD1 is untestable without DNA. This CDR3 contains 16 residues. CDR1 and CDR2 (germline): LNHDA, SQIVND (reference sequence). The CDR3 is CASSHPVGQGNGELFF.